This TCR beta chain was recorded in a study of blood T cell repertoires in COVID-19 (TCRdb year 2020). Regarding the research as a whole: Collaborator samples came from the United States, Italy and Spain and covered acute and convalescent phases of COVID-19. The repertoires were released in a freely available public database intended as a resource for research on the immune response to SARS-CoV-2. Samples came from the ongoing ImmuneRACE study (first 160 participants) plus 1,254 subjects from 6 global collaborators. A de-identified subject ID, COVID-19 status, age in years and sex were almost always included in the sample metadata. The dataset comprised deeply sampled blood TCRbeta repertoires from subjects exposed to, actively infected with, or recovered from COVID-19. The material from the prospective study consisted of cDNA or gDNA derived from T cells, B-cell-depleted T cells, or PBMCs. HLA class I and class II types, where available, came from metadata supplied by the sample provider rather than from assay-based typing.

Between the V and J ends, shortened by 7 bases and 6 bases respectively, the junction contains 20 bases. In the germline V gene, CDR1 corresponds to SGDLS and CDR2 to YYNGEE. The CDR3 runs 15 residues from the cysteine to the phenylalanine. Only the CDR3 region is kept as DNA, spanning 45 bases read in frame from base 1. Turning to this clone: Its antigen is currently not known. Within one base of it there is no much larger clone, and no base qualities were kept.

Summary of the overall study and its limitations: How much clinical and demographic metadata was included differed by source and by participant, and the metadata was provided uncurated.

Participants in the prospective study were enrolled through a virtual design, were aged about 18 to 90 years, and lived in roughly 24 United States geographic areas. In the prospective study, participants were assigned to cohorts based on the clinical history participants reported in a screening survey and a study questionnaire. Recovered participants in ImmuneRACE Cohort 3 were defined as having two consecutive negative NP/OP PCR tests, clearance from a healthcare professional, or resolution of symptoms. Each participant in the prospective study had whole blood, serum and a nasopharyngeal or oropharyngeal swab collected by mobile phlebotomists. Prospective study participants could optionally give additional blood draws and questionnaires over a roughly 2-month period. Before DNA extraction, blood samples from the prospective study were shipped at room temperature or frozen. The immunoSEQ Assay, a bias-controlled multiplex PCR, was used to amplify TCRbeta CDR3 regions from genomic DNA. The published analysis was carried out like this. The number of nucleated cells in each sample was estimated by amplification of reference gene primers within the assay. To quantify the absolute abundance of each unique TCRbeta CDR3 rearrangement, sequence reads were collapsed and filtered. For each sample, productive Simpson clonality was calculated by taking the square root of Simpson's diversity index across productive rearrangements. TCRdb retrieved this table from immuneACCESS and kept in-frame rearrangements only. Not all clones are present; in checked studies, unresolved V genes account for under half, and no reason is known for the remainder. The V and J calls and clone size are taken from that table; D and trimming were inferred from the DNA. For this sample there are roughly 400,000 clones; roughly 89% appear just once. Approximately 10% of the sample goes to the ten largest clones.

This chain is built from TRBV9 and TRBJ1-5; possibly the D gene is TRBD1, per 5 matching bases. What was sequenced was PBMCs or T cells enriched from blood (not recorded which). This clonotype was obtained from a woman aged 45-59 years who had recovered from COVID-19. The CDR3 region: CASGNRGVGIQPQHF. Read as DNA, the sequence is TGTGCCAGCGGCAACCGGGGGGTGGGCATTCAGCCCCAGCATTTT.